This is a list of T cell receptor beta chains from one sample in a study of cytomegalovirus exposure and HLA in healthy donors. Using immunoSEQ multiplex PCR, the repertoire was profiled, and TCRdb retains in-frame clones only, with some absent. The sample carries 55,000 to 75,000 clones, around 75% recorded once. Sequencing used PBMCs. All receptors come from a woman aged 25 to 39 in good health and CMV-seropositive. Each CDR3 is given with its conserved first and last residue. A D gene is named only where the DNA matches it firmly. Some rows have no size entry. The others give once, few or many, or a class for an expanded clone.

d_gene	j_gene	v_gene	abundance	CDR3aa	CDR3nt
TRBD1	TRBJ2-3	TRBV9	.	CASSAGTGKTDTQYF	TGTGCCAGCAGCGCCGGGACAGGGAAAACAGATACGCAGTATTTT
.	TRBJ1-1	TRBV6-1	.	CASSGTGCEAFF	TGTGCCAGCAGTGGAACAGGTTGCGAAGCTTTCTTT
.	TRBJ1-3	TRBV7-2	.	CASSSGLGGNTIYF	TGTGCCAGCAGCTCAGGGTTGGGGGGGAACACCATATATTTT
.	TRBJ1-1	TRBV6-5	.	CASSYSVGQGGTEAFF	TGTGCCAGCAGTTACTCGGTGGGGCAGGGTGGGACTGAAGCTTTCTTT
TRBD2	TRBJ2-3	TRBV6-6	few	CATERESGDTQYF	TGTGCCACGGAGCGGGAGTCGGGAGATACGCAGTATTTT
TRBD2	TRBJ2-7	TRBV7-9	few	CASSYGLAGGPRYEQYF	TGTGCCAGCAGCTATGGACTAGCGGGAGGGCCTCGCTACGAGCAGTACTTC
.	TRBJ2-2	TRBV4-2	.	CASSLPSGERNTGELFF	TGTGCCAGCAGCCTCCCATCAGGGGAAAGGAACACCGGGGAGCTGTTTTTT
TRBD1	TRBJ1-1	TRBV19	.	CASRKTGGTLNTEAFF	TGTGCCAGTAGAAAGACAGGGGGCACTTTGAACACTGAAGCTTTCTTT
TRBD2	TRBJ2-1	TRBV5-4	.	CASINPGLAGGGDEQFF	TGTGCCAGCATCAACCCGGGACTAGCGGGAGGGGGTGATGAGCAGTTCTTC
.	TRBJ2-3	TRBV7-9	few	CASRPRSTDTQYF	TGTGCCAGCAGGCCCAGGTCCACAGATACGCAGTATTTT
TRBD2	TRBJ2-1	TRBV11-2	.	CASSSPGGGYNEQFF	TGTGCCAGCAGCTCACCGGGGGGGGGCTACAATGAGCAGTTCTTC
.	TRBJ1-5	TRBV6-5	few	CASSPDRSPQPQHF	TGTGCCAGCAGTCCTGACAGGTCGCCTCAGCCCCAGCATTTT
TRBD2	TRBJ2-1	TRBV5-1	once	CASSLTSGIYNEQFF	TGCGCCAGCAGCTTAACTAGCGGAATCTACAATGAGCAGTTCTTC
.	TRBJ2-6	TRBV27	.	CASRSRYAGANVLTF	TGTGCCAGCAGGTCCCGGTATGCTGGGGCCAACGTCCTGACTTTC
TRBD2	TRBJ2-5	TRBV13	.	CASSFRSASGTETQYF	TGTGCCAGCAGCTTCAGATCGGCTAGCGGCACAGAGACCCAGTACTTC
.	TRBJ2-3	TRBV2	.	CASSLADTQYF	TGTGCCAGCAGCCTAGCAGATACGCAGTATTTT
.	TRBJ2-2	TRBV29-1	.	CSVFRTGELFF	TGCAGCGTCTTCCGCACCGGGGAGCTGTTTTTT
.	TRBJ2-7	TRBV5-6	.	CASSFGVSGSYEQYF	TGTGCCAGCAGCTTTGGGGTTAGCGGCTCCTACGAGCAGTACTTC
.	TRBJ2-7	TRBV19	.	CASKDQGHSYEQYF	TGTGCCAGTAAGGACCAGGGACATTCCTACGAGCAGTACTTC
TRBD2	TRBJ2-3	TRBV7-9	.	CASSWEGLASYTQYF	TGTGCCAGCAGCTGGGAAGGACTAGCGTCGTATACGCAGTATTTT
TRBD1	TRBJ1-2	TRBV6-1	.	CASSEADRLSFGYTF	TGTGCCAGCAGTGAAGCGGACAGGCTCTCCTTTGGCTACACCTTC
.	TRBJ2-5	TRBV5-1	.	CASSMDSLSGETQYF	TGCGCCAGCAGCATGGACTCTCTGTCGGGGGAGACCCAGTACTTC
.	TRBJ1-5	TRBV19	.	CASSPGGSDQPQHF	TGTGCCAGTAGCCCCGGGGGATCTGATCAGCCCCAGCATTTT
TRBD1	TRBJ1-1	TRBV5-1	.	CASTEDRGMMNTEAFF	TGCGCCAGCACCGAGGACAGGGGAATGATGAACACTGAAGCTTTCTTT
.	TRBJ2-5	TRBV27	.	CASSFRGETQYF	TGTGCCAGCAGTTTTAGAGGGGAGACCCAGTACTTC
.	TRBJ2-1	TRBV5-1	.	CASSLAISYNEQFF	TGCGCCAGCAGCTTAGCGATTTCCTACAATGAGCAGTTCTTC
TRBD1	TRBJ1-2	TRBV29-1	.	CSVPTGQGSYGYTF	TGCAGCGTCCCGACGGGACAGGGGAGCTATGGCTACACCTTC
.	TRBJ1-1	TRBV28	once	CASSLQRSEAFF	TGTGCCAGCAGCCTGCAGCGGAGTGAAGCTTTCTTT
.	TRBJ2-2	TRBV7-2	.	CASSLSAGSTGELFF	TGTGCCAGCAGCTTGTCCGCGGGTAGCACCGGGGAGCTGTTTTTT
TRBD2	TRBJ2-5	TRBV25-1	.	CASSDPSGMFQETQYF	TGTGCCAGCAGTGACCCTAGCGGGATGTTCCAAGAGACCCAGTACTTC
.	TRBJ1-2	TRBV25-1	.	CASRGRGLRGYTF	TGTGCCAGCAGGGGGCGGGGGCTTCGAGGCTACACCTTC
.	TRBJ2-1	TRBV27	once	CASSDREKRWLEQFF	TGTGCCAGCAGTGATCGGGAGAAACGGTGGCTTGAGCAGTTCTTC
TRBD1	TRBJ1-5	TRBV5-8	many	CASSPGTVYNQPQHF	TGTGCCAGCAGCCCCGGGACAGTTTATAATCAGCCCCAGCATTTT
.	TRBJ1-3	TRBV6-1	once	CASSGRGGPRASSGNTIYF	TGTGCCAGCAGTGGACGGGGAGGTCCCAGGGCTAGCTCTGGAAACACCATATATTTT
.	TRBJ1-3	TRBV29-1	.	CSVSGGLRDSGNTIYF	TGCAGCGTTTCCGGGGGATTACGGGACTCTGGAAACACCATATATTTT
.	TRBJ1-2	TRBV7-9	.	CASSLPSGHITNYGYTF	TGTGCCAGCAGCTTGCCATCCGGACACATAACTAACTATGGCTACACCTTC
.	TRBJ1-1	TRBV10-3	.	CAISESTVNTEAFF	TGTGCCATCAGTGAGTCGACTGTAAACACTGAAGCTTTCTTT
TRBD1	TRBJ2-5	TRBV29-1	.	CSVEKGRGRETQYF	TGCAGCGTTGAAAAGGGAAGGGGGCGAGAGACCCAGTACTTC
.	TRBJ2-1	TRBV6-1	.	CASSENRGAGPYNEQFF	TGTGCCAGCAGTGAAAATCGTGGGGCAGGCCCCTACAATGAGCAGTTCTTC
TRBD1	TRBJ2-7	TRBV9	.	CASSSLGQGADGLEQYF	TGTGCCAGCAGCTCGCTAGGACAGGGGGCGGACGGACTCGAGCAGTACTTC
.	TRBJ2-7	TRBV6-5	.	CASSLYSPRGEQYF	TGTGCCAGCAGCCTATATAGCCCTCGGGGGGAGCAGTACTTC
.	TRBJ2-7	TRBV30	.	CAWSVGQGREQYF	TGTGCCTGGAGTGTGGGGCAGGGTAGGGAGCAGTACTTC
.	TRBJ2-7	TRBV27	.	CASSQTGSLSEQYF	TGTGCCAGCAGTCAGACAGGCTCTCTAAGCGAGCAGTACTTC
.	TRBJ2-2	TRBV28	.	CASSLETGELFF	TGTGCCAGCAGTTTAGAGACCGGGGAGCTGTTTTTT
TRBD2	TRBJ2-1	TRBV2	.	CASQWSGGRAPTEQFF	TGTGCCAGCCAGTGGTCGGGCGGGAGGGCTCCTACTGAGCAGTTCTTC
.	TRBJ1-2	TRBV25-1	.	CASSEGQLRDFGGYTF	TGTGCCAGCAGTGAGGGGCAGCTCCGGGACTTTGGCGGCTACACCTTC
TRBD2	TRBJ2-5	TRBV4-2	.	CASSQTASGRGGAQETQYF	TGTGCCAGCAGCCAAACAGCTAGCGGGAGGGGGGGGGCACAAGAGACCCAGTACTTC
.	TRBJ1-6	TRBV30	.	CAWAPIYNSPLHF	TGTGCCTGGGCGCCTATCTATAATTCACCCCTCCACTTT
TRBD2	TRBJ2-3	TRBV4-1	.	CASSQDKGTSADTQYF	TGCGCCAGCAGCCAAGACAAAGGGACTAGCGCAGATACGCAGTATTTT
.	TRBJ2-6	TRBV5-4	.	CASNRFVSGANVLTF	TGTGCCAGCAACAGATTCGTCTCTGGGGCCAACGTCCTGACTTTC
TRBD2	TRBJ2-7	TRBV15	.	CATSRDTPGPGGPRSYEQYF	TGTGCCACCAGCAGAGATACCCCAGGGCCGGGAGGGCCCCGCTCCTACGAGCAGTACTTC
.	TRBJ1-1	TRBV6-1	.	CASSAGGNTEAFF	TGTGCCAGCAGTGCCGGGGGGAACACTGAAGCTTTCTTT
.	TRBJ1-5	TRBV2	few	CASLRTGGGNQPQHF	TGTGCCAGCCTTAGAACTGGGGGGGGAAATCAGCCCCAGCATTTT
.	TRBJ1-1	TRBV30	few	CAWSDRGRGKNTEAFF	TGTGCCTGGAGTGACCGAGGACGAGGGAAGAACACTGAAGCTTTCTTT
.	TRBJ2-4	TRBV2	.	CASDARIGKNIQYF	TGTGCCAGCGACGCTAGGATAGGCAAAAACATTCAGTACTTC
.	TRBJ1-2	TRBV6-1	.	CASSERAGNYGYTF	TGTGCCAGCAGTGAAAGGGCGGGGAACTATGGCTACACCTTC
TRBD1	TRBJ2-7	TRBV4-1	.	CASSSRTGGSYEQYF	TGCGCCAGCAGCTCCCGGACAGGGGGTTCCTACGAGCAGTACTTC
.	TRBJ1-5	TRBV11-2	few	CATSIYRSPNQPQHF	TGTGCCACCTCGATCTACAGGTCGCCCAATCAGCCCCAGCATTTT
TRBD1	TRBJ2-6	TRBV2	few	CASMIRWDRTSGANVLTF	TGTGCCAGCATGATTAGGTGGGACAGAACCTCTGGGGCCAACGTCCTGACTTTC